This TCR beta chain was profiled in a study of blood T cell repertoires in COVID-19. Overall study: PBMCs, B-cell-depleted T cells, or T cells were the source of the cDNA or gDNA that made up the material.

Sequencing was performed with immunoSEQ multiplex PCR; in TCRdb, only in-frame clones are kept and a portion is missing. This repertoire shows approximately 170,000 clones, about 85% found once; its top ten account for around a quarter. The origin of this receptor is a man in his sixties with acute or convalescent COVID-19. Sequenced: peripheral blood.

CDR3 protein: CARSWTRGSNQPQHF. In nucleotides, the CDR3 is TGTGCCAGAAGCTGGACCAGGGGCAGCAATCAGCCCCAGCATTTT. The genes are TRBV5-3 and TRBJ1-5; D possibly corresponds to TRBD1 (6 bases). TRBV5-3 is assigned to the ORF class and has an uncertain function. This CDR3 has 15 amino acids. V lost 3 bases and J 1 base, leaving 11 bases between the germline ends.